This entry lists 16 T cell receptor beta chains sequenced from one sample in a study of blood T cell repertoires in COVID-19. Some clones are missing from TCRdb's copy, which holds only in-frame ones; the method was immunoSEQ multiplex PCR. The sample has approximately 390,000 clones, 88% seen once; the top ten hold 2% to 2.5%. What was sequenced was PBMCs or T cells enriched from blood (not recorded which). These receptors were collected from a woman between 40 and 55 years old with acute COVID-19.

J is TRBJ1-2 and V is TRBV19; 7 bases line up with TRBD1. CDR3 length equals 14 residues. Germline-derived CDR1 and CDR2 are LNHDA and SQIVND (reference sequence). V lost 7 bases, J lost 7 bases, and 12 bases stayed unmatched. CDR3 loop: CASTHDRAAGGYTF. CDR3 coding DNA: TGTGCCAGTACTCACGACAGGGCGGCGGGTGGCTACACCTTC.

J is TRBJ2-3 and V is TRBV3-1 (or the pseudogene TRBV3-2); 8 bases align to TRBD2. This CDR3 region has 15 residues. Per germline, CDR1 LGHDT and CDR2 YNNKEL (reference sequence). V dropped 6 bases and J dropped 0; count of bases not matched to a gene: 5. CDR3 loop: CASSHTSGSTDTQYF. In DNA, the CDR3 is TGTGCCAGCAGTCATACTAGCGGTAGCACAGATACGCAGTATTTT.

V gene TRBV11-2 combines with J gene TRBJ1-1, with D possibly being TRBD1 (6 bases). CDR1 is SGHAT, CDR2 FQNNGV, per germline. The CDR3 extends over 15 amino acids. Trimming cost V 0 bases and J 1 base, with 9 bases left between them. CDR3 in amino acids: CASSLETGANTEAFF. In DNA, the CDR3 is TGTGCCAGCAGCTTAGAGACAGGAGCGAACACTGAAGCTTTCTTT.

The chain recombines TRBV3-1 (or the pseudogene TRBV3-2) with TRBJ2-7; 11 nucleotides match TRBD2. The V gene's germline CDR1 is LGHDT and CDR2 YNNKEL (reference sequence). CDR3 length: 16 residues. Germline trimming cut 1 base from V and 0 bases from J; bases unmatched to any gene: 2. CDR3 DNA sequence: TGTGCCAGCAGCCAAGGACTAGCGGGGATCTCCTACGAGCAGTACTTC. This encodes CASSQGLAGISYEQYF.

The table lists this clone with a few counts. This chain uses TRBV29-1 with TRBJ1-5, with no clear D. The CDR3 covers 12 residues. Germline lookup yields CDR1 SQVTM and CDR2 ANQGSEA. Trimming cost V 5 bases and J 7 bases, with 12 bases left between them. The CDR3: CSVQEGMQPQHF. Written as DNA, the CDR3 is TGCAGCGTTCAGGAGGGTATGCAGCCCCAGCATTTT.

In this sample, this clone turned up once. The genes are TRBV2 and TRBJ1-6, with D perhaps matching TRBD1 (6 bases). There are 14 residues in the CDR3. V was pared by 5 bases and J by 7 bases, with 12 bases between. Germline V gene sequence: CDR1 SNHLY, CDR2 FYNNEI. CDR3 in amino acids: CASSYRQENSPLHF. The CDR3 region has the DNA TGTGCCAGCAGTTACAGACAGGAAAATTCACCCCTCCACTTT.

The gene calls are TRBV9 and TRBJ2-3, with 7 bases lining up with TRBD2. The CDR3 extends over 17 amino acids. The trim removed 0 bases at V and 0 bases at J, leaving 7 bases unmatched. Germline V gives CDR1 SGDLS, CDR2 YYNGEE. CDR3 sequence (DNA): TGTGCCAGCAGCGTAGTTCGGGACTATCTTAGCACAGATACGCAGTATTTT. Residues: CASSVVRDYLSTDTQYF. Filled out from reference TRBV9 and TRBJ2-3, the complete variable domain reads DSGVTQTPKHLITATGQRVTLRCSPRSGDLSVYWYQQSLDQGLQFLIQYYNGEERAKGNILERFSAQQFPDLHSELNLSSLELGDSALYFCASSVVRDYLSTDTQYFGPGTRLTVL.

V usage is TRBV27 and J usage is TRBJ1-2, with TRBD1 matching 10 bases. With 5 bases clipped from V and 4 bases from J, the junction kept 7 bases outside the gene matches. Germline V gives CDR1 MNHEY, CDR2 SMNVEV (reference sequence). The CDR3 contains 15 residues. The CDR3 here is CASSPSGQGTYGYTF. The CDR3 region has the DNA TGTGCCAGCAGTCCATCGGGACAGGGGACCTATGGCTACACCTTC.

The chain has TRBV11-2 and TRBJ1-3; D is unclear. From germline, CDR1 is SGHAT and CDR2 FQNNGV. V was shortened by 5 bases and J by 4 bases, with 9 bases between the two germline ends. The CDR3 runs 13 residues. The DNA for the CDR3 is TGTGCCAGCAGCCCCATTTCCGGAAACACCATATATTTT. This codes for CASSPISGNTIYF.

This sequence joins TRBV1 and TRBJ2-5; TRBD2, the table's D call, lacks a check against the DNA. TRBV1 counts as a pseudogene. The CDR3 has 15 residues. CDR3 coding DNA: TGCACCAGCAGCCCGACTAGCGGGGGACGAGAGACCCAGTACTTC. It translates to CTSSPTSGGRETQYF.

The chain joins TRBV29-1 to TRBJ1-1; unclear D gene. V was pared by 2 bases and J by 4 bases, with 2 bases between. Germline loops: CDR1 SQVTM, CDR2 ANQGSEA. There are 10 residues in the CDR3. CDR3 sequence (DNA): TGCAGCGTTGAACTCACTGAAGCTTTCTTT. Amino acids: CSVELTEAFF.

The J gene is TRBJ2-7, the V gene TRBV27, with 13 positions matching TRBD2. Germline values: CDR1 MNHEY, CDR2 SMNVEV (reference sequence). Trimming cost V 1 base and J 5 bases; bases outside gene matches: 2. The CDR3 length is 15 residues. The CDR3 loop reads CASSLFGLAGDEQYF. The CDR3 coding sequence is TGTGCCAGCAGTTTATTCGGACTAGCGGGGGACGAGCAGTACTTC.

This chain uses TRBV5-1 with TRBJ2-5, with 14 bases identical to TRBD2. Germline V gives CDR1 SGHRS, CDR2 YFSETQ. There are 17 residues in the CDR3. V trimming: 3 bases; J trimming: 4 bases; junction bases outside the gene matches: 8. CDR3 sequence (DNA): TGCGCCAGCAGCTCCGGACTAGCGGGGGGCCCCCGAGAGACCCAGTACTTC. It codes for CASSSGLAGGPRETQYF.

V and J are TRBV2 and TRBJ1-5, with 10 bases matching TRBD1. From germline, CDR1 is SNHLY and CDR2 FYNNEI. Trimming took 10 bases from V and 10 from J; bases not matched to a gene: 19. The CDR3 is 16 residues long. The CDR3 region has the DNA TGTGCCACCCCAGATACCGGGACAGGGGTAGTAAGTCCCCAGCATTTT. This encodes CATPDTGTGVVSPQHF. Full variable domain (remainder filled in from reference TRBV2 and TRBJ1-5): EPEVTQTPSHQVTQMGQEVILRCVPISNHLYFYWYRQILGQKVEFLVSFYNNEISEKSEIFDDQFSVERPDGSNFTLKIRSTKLEDSAMYFCATPDTGTGVVSPQHFGDGTRLSIL.

The rearrangement joins TRBV19 to TRBJ1-6; D gene ambiguous. The CDR3 length is 14 residues. Trimming stripped 4 bases from V and 7 bases from J, with 11 bases between. Germline-derived CDR1 and CDR2 are LNHDA and SQIVND (reference sequence). The CDR3 bases are TGTGCCAGTAGTAGAGCAGCGGAAAATTCACCCCTCCACTTT. Amino acid sequence: CASSRAAENSPLHF.

J is TRBJ2-1 and V is TRBV9; D is possibly TRBD2 (6 bases). The CDR3 consists of 15 residues. CDR1 and CDR2 (germline): SGDLS, YYNGEE. V dropped 4 bases and J dropped 10 bases, with 21 bases sitting between them. CDR3 residues: CASSLEGSDGREQFF. For the CDR3, the DNA is TGTGCCAGCAGCTTGGAGGGGAGTGACGGTAGAGAGCAGTTCTTC. The full variable domain, completed using reference TRBV9 and TRBJ2-1, is DSGVTQTPKHLITATGQRVTLRCSPRSGDLSVYWYQQSLDQGLQFLIQYYNGEERAKGNILERFSAQQFPDLHSELNLSSLELGDSALYFCASSLEGSDGREQFFGPGTRLTVL.